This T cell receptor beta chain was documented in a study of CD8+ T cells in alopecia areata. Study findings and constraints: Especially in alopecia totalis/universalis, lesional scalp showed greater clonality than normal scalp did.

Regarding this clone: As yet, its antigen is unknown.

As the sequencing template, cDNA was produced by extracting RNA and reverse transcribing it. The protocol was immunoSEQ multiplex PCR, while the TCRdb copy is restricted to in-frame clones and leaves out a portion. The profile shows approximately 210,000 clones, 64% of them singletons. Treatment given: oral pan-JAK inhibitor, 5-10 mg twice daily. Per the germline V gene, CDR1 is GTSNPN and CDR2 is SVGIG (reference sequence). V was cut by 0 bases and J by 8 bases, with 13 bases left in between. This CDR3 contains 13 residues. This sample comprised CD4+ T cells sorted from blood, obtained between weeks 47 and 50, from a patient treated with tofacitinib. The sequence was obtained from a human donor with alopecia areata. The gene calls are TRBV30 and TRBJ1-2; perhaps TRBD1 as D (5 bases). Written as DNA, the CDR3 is TGTGCCTGGAGTGTACGGGGCGCGGGCGGCTACACCTTC. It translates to CAWSVRGAGGYTF.